The subject of this entry is one T cell receptor beta chain. What antigen it recognizes has not been identified. Base quality data are lacking; no much larger clone is found one base away. CDR1 and CDR2, per the germline V gene, are SGHRS and YFSETQ. The CDR3 sequence holds 20 residues, the cysteine and phenylalanine included. Here the CDR3 DNA is all that survives: 60 bases in frame from base 1. V is cut back by 1 base and J by 1 base, with 12 bases in the junction unmatched. The library relied on 5' RACE. Sequencing was performed on an Illumina HiSeq 2500. A second PCR of roughly 6 to 11 cycles was performed with a sample-barcoded 5' primer and a J-beta primer mix. A template-switch 5' adaptor carrying 12 random nucleotides introduced a unique molecular identifier onto each TCR beta cDNA molecule. Each sample yielded at least 3 million CDR3-containing paired-end reads. First-strand cDNA was synthesized from all RNA with the Mint cDNA synthesis kit, primed by a TRBC-specific oligonucleotide. After uracil-DNA glycosylase treatment, a first 18-cycle PCR used universal primers M1SS and BC2_uni_R on all cDNA. The authors' analysis ran thus. Normalization of each sample was performed by random selection of 1 million high-quality reads, each carrying a distinct molecular identifier. Reads with shared molecular identifiers were discarded instead of being binned into consensus sequences. MiTCR, with a Q25 quality threshold and the strictest error-elimination algorithm, was used for CDR3 identification, clonotype clustering and error correction. A nonparametric unseen species model using Euler transformation provided a lower-bound estimate of total TCR beta diversity. TCRdb passed the public sequencing reads through fastp at Q25 and MiXCR, retaining productive beta sequences. CDR3 protein duplicates are merged, each entry listing the most common genes and DNA. The V and J calls shown here were made by TCRdb, not taken from the authors' results. This sample lists approximately 1,000,000 distinct CDR3 sequences; more than 30% were detected once. The ten largest clones add up to around 13% of the sample.

This record comes from a study of blood T cells in healthy people across ages (dated by TCRdb to between 2014 and 2017). General notes on the study: In model experiments, template switching captured roughly one uniquely barcoded TCR beta cDNA molecule for every two T cells. To track age-related changes in TCR beta repertoire diversity, the study relied on deep sequencing normalized with unique cDNA molecular identifiers. The donors were split into four age groups: young (average 16 years), middle-aged (about 40), aged (about 62) and long-lived (about 82). To avoid experimental bias, donors of different ages were distributed randomly across sequencing lanes. Using the same blood draw, the study looked at two additional independent replicas of 1 million unique cDNA reads for two donors, one aged 18 to 30 and the other aged 80 or older.

Study-wide conclusions, independent of this receptor: Compared with the aged group, more naive CD4+ T cells, fewer expanded clones and increased TCR diversity were shown by the long-lived group, suggesting age selection. The CMV infection status of donors was not known, potentially confounding age-related changes in expanded clonotypes. Estimates of total diversity based on one million sequenced T cells were regarded as lower bounds and as underestimates. Observed TCR beta diversity per million T cells fell roughly linearly with age, and a significant reduction was already apparent by age around 39. Because profiling used bulk unsorted PBMCs, naive and antigen-experienced compartments could not be compared conclusively. There was a strong correlation between observed TCR beta diversity and the percentage of naive T cells measured by flow cytometry.

The approximately 39 donors, aged about 6 to 95 years, were systemically healthy Caucasian individuals from Russia. Each donor gave ten milliliters of peripheral blood, collected into EDTA-treated Vacutainer tubes. PBMCs were isolated by Ficoll-Paque density-gradient centrifugation, with at least 6 million obtained per sample. Total RNA was extracted from PBMCs with Trizol reagent, with at least 5.5 micrograms obtained per sample. For every donor, an aliquot of PBMCs went through flow cytometry to measure the percentages of naive CD45RAhigh/CD27high T cells. The V gene is TRBV5-1 and the J gene is TRBJ2-6, with 9 bases in between that match TRBD1. The sequenced material came from blood. The source is a man aged 18-30 years in good health. For the CDR3, the sequence is CASSLRSLNRGHSGANVLTF. The nucleotide sequence reads TGCGCCAGCAGCTTGAGAAGTTTGAACAGGGGGCATTCTGGGGCCAACGTCCTGACTTTC. Here the CDR3 is joined to the reference TRBV5-1 and TRBJ2-6 genes, and the full variable domain is: KAGVTQTPRYLIKTRGQQVTLSCSPISGHRSVSWYQQTPGQGLQFLFEYFSETQRNKGNFPGRFSGRQFSNSRSEMNVSTLELGDSALYLCASSLRSLNRGHSGANVLTFGAGSRLTVL.